The following is a T cell receptor (beta chain) sequence with its context. Its antigen is not identified. One end of the junction fails to match germline, which may point to a read error. The record originates from a study of blood T cells in healthy people across ages. A J-beta primer mix and a sample-barcoded 5' primer were used in a second PCR of about 7 to 11 cycles. TCRdb re-analysed the 5' RACE reads in MiXCR, keeping a single row per CDR3 protein. The repertoire has around 650,000 distinct CDR3 sequences, 40% to 45% of them found once; the top ten carry about 32%. In germline, CDR1 is LGHNA, CDR2 YNFKEQ. The CDR3 length is 16 residues. Study-wide findings and caveats: Donors of long life had a larger count of naive CD4+ cells and greater diversity than aged donors. Those diversity estimates obtained from one million T cells were thought to be underestimates.

This TCR was sampled from a man of 80 years or more in good health. The rearrangement links TRBV4-2 to TRBJ1-5; D is unclear. The sample was blood. The CDR3 here is CTSSLVGGAGNQPQHF. CDR3 bases: TGTACCAGCAGCCTCGTAGGCGGCGCGGGCAATCAGCCCCAGCATTTT.